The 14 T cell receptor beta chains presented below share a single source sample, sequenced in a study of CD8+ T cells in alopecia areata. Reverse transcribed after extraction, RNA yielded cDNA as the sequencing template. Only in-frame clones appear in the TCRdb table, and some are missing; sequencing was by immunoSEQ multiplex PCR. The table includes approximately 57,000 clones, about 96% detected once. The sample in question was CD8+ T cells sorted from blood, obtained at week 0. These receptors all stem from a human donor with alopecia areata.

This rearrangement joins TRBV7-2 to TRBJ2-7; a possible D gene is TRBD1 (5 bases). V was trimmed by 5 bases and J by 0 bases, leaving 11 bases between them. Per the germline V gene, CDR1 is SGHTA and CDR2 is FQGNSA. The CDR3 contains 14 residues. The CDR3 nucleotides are TGTGCCAGCAGCCCCCAGGACACCTCCTACGAGCAGTACTTC. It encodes CASSPQDTSYEQYF.

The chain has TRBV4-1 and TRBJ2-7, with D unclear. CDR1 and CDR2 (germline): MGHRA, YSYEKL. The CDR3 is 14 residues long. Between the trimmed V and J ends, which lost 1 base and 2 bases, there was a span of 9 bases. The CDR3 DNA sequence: TGCGCCAGCAGCCAAGGACCGATAGCCTACGAGCAGTACTTC. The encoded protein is CASSQGPIAYEQYF.

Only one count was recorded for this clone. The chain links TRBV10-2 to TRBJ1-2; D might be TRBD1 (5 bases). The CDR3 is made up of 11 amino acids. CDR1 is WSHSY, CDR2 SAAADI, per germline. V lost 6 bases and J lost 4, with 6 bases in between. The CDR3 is CASRGTYGYTF. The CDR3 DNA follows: TGCGCCAGCAGAGGGACCTATGGCTACACCTTC.

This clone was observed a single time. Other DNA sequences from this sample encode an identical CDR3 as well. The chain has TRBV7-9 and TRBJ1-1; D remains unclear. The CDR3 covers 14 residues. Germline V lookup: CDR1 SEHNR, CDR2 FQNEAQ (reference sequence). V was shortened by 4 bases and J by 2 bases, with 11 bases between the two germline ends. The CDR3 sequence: CASSSRQVNTEAFF. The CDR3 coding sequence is TGTGCCAGCAGCTCAAGGCAGGTTAACACTGAAGCTTTCTTT. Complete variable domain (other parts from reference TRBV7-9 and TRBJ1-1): DTGVSQNPRHKITKRGQNVTFRCDPISEHNRLYWYRQTLGQGPEFLTYFQNEAQLEKSRLLSDRFSAERPKGSFSTLEIQRTEQGDSAMYLCASSSRQVNTEAFFGQGTRLTVV.

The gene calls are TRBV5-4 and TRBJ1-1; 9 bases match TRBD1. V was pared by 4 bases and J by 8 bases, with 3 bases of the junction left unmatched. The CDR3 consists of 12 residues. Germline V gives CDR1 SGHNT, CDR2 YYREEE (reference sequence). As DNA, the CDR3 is TGTGCCAGCAGCCCCGGGACAGGGGAAGCTTTCTTT. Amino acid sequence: CASSPGTGEAFF. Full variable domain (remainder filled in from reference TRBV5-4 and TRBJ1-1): ETGVTQSPTHLIKTRGQQVTLRCSSQSGHNTVSWYQQALGQGPQFIFQYYREEENGRGNFPPRFSGLQFPNYSSELNVNALELDDSALYLCASSPGTGEAFFGQGTRLTVV.

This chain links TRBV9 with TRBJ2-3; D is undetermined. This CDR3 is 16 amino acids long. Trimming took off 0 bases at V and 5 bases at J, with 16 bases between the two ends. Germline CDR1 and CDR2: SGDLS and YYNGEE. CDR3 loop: CASSVGGYSMGDTQYF. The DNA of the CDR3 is TGTGCCAGCAGCGTAGGTGGCTACTCGATGGGAGATACGCAGTATTTT.

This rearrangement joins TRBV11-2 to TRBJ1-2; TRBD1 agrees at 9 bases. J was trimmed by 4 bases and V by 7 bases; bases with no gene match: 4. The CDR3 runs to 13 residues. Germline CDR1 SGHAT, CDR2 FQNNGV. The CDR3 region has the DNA TGTGCCAGCAACGACAGGGGGTTCTATGGCTACACCTTC. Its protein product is CASNDRGFYGYTF.

The CDR3 sequence is CASSPKASGYEQYF. CDR3 DNA sequence: TGTGCCAGCAGCCCGAAGGCTAGCGGGTACGAGCAGTACTTC. The chain employs TRBV13 and TRBJ2-7; 8 nucleotides line up with TRBD2. The CDR3 runs 14 residues. Germline CDR1 PRHDT, CDR2 FYEKMQ (reference sequence). The junction had 7 bases not matched to a gene; V was cut back by 5 bases and J by 4 bases.

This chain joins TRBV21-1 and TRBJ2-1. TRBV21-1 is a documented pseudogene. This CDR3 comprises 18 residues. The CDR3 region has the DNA TGTGCCAGCAGCAAAAAGACACCCAGGTGGGAATCCTACAATGAGCAGTTCTTC. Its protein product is CASSKKTPRWESYNEQFF.

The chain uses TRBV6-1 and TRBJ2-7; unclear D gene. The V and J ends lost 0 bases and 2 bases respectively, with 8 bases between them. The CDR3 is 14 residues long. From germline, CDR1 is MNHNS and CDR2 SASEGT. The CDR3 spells CASSEAVGPYEQYF. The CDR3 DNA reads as TGTGCCAGCAGTGAAGCAGTCGGACCCTACGAGCAGTACTTC.

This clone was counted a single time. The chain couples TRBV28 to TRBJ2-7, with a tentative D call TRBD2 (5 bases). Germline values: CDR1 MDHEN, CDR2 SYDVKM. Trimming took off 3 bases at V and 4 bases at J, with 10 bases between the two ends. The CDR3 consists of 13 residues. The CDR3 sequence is CASSFSPGYEQYF. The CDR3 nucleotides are TGTGCCAGCAGTTTCAGTCCGGGGTACGAGCAGTACTTC.

The DNA of the CDR3 is TGTGCCAGCAGCATGAATAACCGGGGAACTGAAGCTTTCTTT. It yields the protein CASSMNNRGTEAFF. The genes are TRBV11-1 and TRBJ1-1; D is uncertain. V dropped 5 bases and J dropped 5 bases, with 15 bases sitting between them. The CDR3 has 14 amino acids. Germline CDR1 and CDR2: SGHAT and FQDESV (reference sequence).

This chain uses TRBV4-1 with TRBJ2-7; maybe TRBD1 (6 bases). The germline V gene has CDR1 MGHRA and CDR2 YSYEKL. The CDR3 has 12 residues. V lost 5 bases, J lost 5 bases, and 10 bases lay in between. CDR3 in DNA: TGCGCCAGCAGCAAGGGGGAAAACGAGCAGTACTTC. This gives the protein CASSKGENEQYF.

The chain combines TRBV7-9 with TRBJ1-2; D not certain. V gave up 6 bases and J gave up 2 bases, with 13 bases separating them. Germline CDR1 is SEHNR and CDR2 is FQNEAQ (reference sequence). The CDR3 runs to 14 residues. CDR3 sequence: CASSSSSPNYGYTF. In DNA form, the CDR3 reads TGTGCCAGCAGTTCCTCGTCTCCGAACTATGGCTACACCTTC.